The TCR beta chain under discussion was sequenced for a study of cytomegalovirus exposure and HLA in healthy donors. Study outcomes and limitations: According to a subsequent analysis, TCR clusters identified in the first cohort showed a tendency to co-occur across the roughly 130 validation repertoires. With high specificity and sensitivity, the classifier reportedly diagnosed cytomegalovirus status. Three CMV-associated chains proved CMV antigen-specific in vitro.

The CDR3 covers 14 residues. Trimming left V 0 bases short and J 10 bases short, with 10 bases between. Germline-derived CDR1 and CDR2 are SGHDN and FVKESK. As concerns this clone: Its antigen is unidentified.

TCRdb's copy holds only in-frame clones and misses some; the assay was immunoSEQ multiplex PCR. This table holds 150,000 to 200,000 clones, 96% found once. This sequence joins TRBV14 and TRBJ1-6; D might be TRBD1 (5 bases). The sequence was collected from a young woman in good health and CMV-seronegative. What was sequenced was PBMCs. The CDR3 here is CASSQDGGGSPLHF. In DNA, the CDR3 is TGTGCCAGCAGCCAAGATGGGGGAGGGTCACCCCTCCACTTT.